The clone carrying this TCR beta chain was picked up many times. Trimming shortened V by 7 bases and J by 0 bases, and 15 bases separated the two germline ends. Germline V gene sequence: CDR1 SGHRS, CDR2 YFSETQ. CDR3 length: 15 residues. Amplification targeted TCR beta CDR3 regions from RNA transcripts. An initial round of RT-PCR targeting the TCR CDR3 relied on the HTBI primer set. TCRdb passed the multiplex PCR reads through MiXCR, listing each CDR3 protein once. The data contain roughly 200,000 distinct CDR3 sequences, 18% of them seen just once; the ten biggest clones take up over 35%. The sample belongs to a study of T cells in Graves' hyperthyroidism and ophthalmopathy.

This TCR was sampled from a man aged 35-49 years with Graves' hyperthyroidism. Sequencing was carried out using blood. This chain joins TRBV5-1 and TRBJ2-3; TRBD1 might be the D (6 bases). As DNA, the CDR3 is TGCGCCAGCGTATTGGGGGCGGCTAGCACAGATACGCAGTATTTT. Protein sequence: CASVLGAASTDTQYF. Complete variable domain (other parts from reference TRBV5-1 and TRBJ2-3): KAGVTQTPRYLIKTRGQQVTLSCSPISGHRSVSWYQQTPGQGLQFLFEYFSETQRNKGNFPGRFSGRQFSNSRSEMNVSTLELGDSALYLCASVLGAASTDTQYFGPGTRLTVL.